The 22 T cell receptor beta chains presented below share a single source sample, sequenced in a study of shared clonotypes between healthy human individuals. Assay: immunoSEQ multiplex PCR; the TCRdb copy retains only in-frame clones and omits some. The repertoire consists of 2 million to 2.5 million clones, with about nine tenths occurring once and the leading ten covering about 0.41%. The sample was naive CD4+ T cells from PBMCs. The subset here: CD45RA+ positively selected. The source of these receptors is a man aged 18 to 29 in good health. Some clones in this sample may be carry-over from other donors' samples.

The chain has TRBV18 and TRBJ2-1; TRBD2 agrees at 12 bases. The germline gives CDR1 KGHSH, CDR2 LQKENI. The CDR3 runs to 16 residues. V trimming: 1 base; J trimming: 9 bases; junction bases outside the gene matches: 7. The CDR3, as DNA: TGTGCCAGCTCACCACGAGGACTAGCGGGATCTGGTGAGCAGTTCTTC. It yields the protein CASSPRGLAGSGEQFF.

The genes are TRBV28 and TRBJ1-1; D unclear. Looked up from germline, CDR1 is MDHEN and CDR2 is SYDVKM. The CDR3 spans 13 residues. Between the trimmed V and J ends, which lost 1 base and 3 bases, there was a span of 6 bases. The CDR3 is CASSLSRDTEAFF. The CDR3 nucleotides are TGTGCCAGCAGTTTATCGAGGGACACTGAAGCTTTCTTT.

This chain links TRBV25-1 with TRBJ2-1, with 12 bases matching TRBD2. V lost 2 bases and J lost 2; bases outside the gene matches: 7. The germline V gene has CDR1 MGHDK and CDR2 SYGVNS. This CDR3 is 18 amino acids long. In nucleotides, the CDR3 is TGTGCCAGCAGTGAAAGGCTAGCGGGAGGGCCCGCCTACAATGAGCAGTTCTTC. Its translation: CASSERLAGGPAYNEQFF.

This clone was seen only a few times. V and J are TRBV5-4 and TRBJ1-2; D perhaps matches TRBD1 (5 bases). V lost 0 bases and J 7 bases, leaving 10 bases between the germline ends. Looked up from germline, CDR1 is SGHNT and CDR2 is YYREEE (reference sequence). The CDR3 runs to 13 residues. CDR3 DNA: TGTGCCAGCAGCTTGGAACAGGTTGGTGGCTACACCTTC. Translation: CASSLEQVGGYTF.

This clone has only one observation. The chain joins TRBV5-6 to TRBJ2-7; either TRBD1 or TRBD2 may supply D (6 bases each). Germline CDR1 SGHDT, CDR2 YYEEEE. V lost 0 bases, J lost 3 bases, and 13 bases lay in between. The CDR3 totals 15 residues. The CDR3 bases are TGTGCCAGCAGCTTGGCCAAGGGGGGATACTACGAGCAGTACTTC. This gives the protein CASSLAKGGYYEQYF.

V is TRBV6-1 and J is TRBJ1-2; D is unresolved. CDR3 size: 14 residues. CDR1 and CDR2 (germline): MNHNS, SASEGT. V lost 1 base to trimming and J lost 6 bases, with 12 bases between them. The CDR3 coding sequence is TGTGCCAGCAGTGAAGATTTGGGTCGGCATGGCTACACCTTC. Protein sequence: CASSEDLGRHGYTF.

The rearrangement joins TRBV27 to TRBJ2-7, with 7 bases fitting TRBD2. There are 16 residues in the CDR3. Per the germline V gene, CDR1 is MNHEY and CDR2 is SMNVEV (reference sequence). Unmatched junction bases numbered 11, after V lost 6 bases and J lost 0 bases. The CDR3 DNA reads TGTGCCAGCAGAATCACTAGGGCGGGAGTCTCCTACGAGCAGTACTTC. Translating it yields CASRITRAGVSYEQYF.

CDR3 DNA: TGTGCCAGCAGCTTTGCCACGGCGGGCAATGAGCAGTTCTTC. Its translation: CASSFATAGNEQFF. This sequence joins TRBV7-3 and TRBJ2-1; a weak D match, TRBD2 (5 bases). The CDR3 has 14 residues. The V gene's germline CDR1 is SGHTA and CDR2 FQGTGA. Trimming removed 3 bases at V and 6 bases at J, with 12 bases between.

The chain uses TRBV6-5 and TRBJ2-7, with 8 nucleotides matching TRBD2. The length of the CDR3 is 15 residues. The trim removed 4 bases at V and 0 bases at J, leaving 5 bases unmatched. Germline values: CDR1 MNHEY, CDR2 SVGAGI. The DNA for the CDR3 is TGTGCCAGCAGTTCTGCCAGCGGGAGCTCCTACGAGCAGTACTTC. Translated: CASSSASGSSYEQYF.

The rearrangement uses TRBV28 and TRBJ2-7; D might be TRBD1 or TRBD2, each matching 5 bases. There are 16 residues in the CDR3. Germline assignment: CDR1 MDHEN and CDR2 SYDVKM. Trimming left V 6 bases short and J 5 bases short, with 23 bases between. CDR3 DNA: TGTGCCAGCAGAAACCCGGGACGGCGAGCTCTTGACGAGCAGTACTTC. Translating gives CASRNPGRRALDEQYF.

To note about this clone: Other DNA sequences in this sample translate to the same CDR3. The genes are TRBV5-1 and TRBJ2-7; D unclear. CDR3 length: 14 amino acids. V gave up 0 bases and J gave up 1 base, with 8 bases separating them. CDR1 and CDR2 from the germline V gene are SGHRS and YFSETQ. The CDR3 sequence: CASSLEGGSYEQYF. DNA of the CDR3: TGCGCCAGCAGCTTGGAGGGCGGATCCTACGAGCAGTACTTC.

V is TRBV11-2 and J is TRBJ2-1; D ambiguous. The CDR3 consists of 14 residues. V lost 4 bases, J lost 6 bases, and 13 bases lay in between. Germline V gene sequence: CDR1 SGHAT, CDR2 FQNNGV. The CDR3 protein is CASSSGGVVNEQFF. The CDR3 bases are TGTGCCAGCAGCTCAGGCGGTGTGGTCAATGAGCAGTTCTTC.

In the case of this clone: The junction departs from germline at one end; a sequencing error may be responsible. The chain combines TRBV19 with TRBJ2-3, with a weak D call TRBD2 (5 bases). The CDR3 runs 13 residues. The germline V gene encodes CDR1 LNHDA and CDR2 SQIVND (reference sequence). The CDR3 nucleotides read TGTGCAAGTAGGGTAGAGGGCGCAGATACGCAGTATTTT. Residues: CASRVEGADTQYF. Variable domain in full (rest from reference TRBV19 and TRBJ2-3): DGGITQSPKYLFRKEGQNVTLSCEQNLNHDAMYWYRQDPGQGLRLIYYSQIVNDFQKGDIAEGYSVSREKKESFPLTVTSAQKNPTAFYLCASRVEGADTQYFGPGTRLTVL.

The CDR3 here is CASTWSGGSTDTQYF. CDR3 bases: TGTGCCAGCACCTGGAGCGGGGGCAGCACAGATACGCAGTATTTT. V is TRBV7-2 and J is TRBJ2-3, with 8 bases matching TRBD2. Germline loops: CDR1 SGHTA, CDR2 FQGNSA. With 7 bases clipped from V and 0 bases from J, the junction kept 6 bases outside the gene matches. The CDR3 has 15 residues.

Concerning this clone itself: Compared with germline, one end of the junction differs, possibly owing to a read error. V usage is TRBV15 and J usage is TRBJ2-7; no firm D call. Germline CDR1 reads LNHNV; CDR2 reads YYDKDF (reference sequence). There are 9 residues in the CDR3. The CDR3 DNA is TGTGCCAACAGTCTGGGTACGGACTTC. Its translation is CANSLGTDF.

The chain carries TRBV5-1 and TRBJ2-3; D unresolved. Germline V gene data show CDR1 as SGHRS and CDR2 as YFSETQ. This CDR3 is built from 16 residues. V lost 4 bases, J lost 5 bases, and 20 bases lay in between. CDR3 in DNA: TGCGCCAGCAGCGTGTCCGGACCCAGCCATGGAGATACGCAGTATTTT. As protein: CASSVSGPSHGDTQYF. The entire variable domain, with the rest obtained from reference TRBV5-1 and TRBJ2-3, is as follows: KAGVTQTPRYLIKTRGQQVTLSCSPISGHRSVSWYQQTPGQGLQFLFEYFSETQRNKGNFPGRFSGRQFSNSRSEMNVSTLELGDSALYLCASSVSGPSHGDTQYFGPGTRLTVL.

The rearrangement joins TRBV19 to TRBJ2-1, with D unresolved. Germline loops: CDR1 LNHDA, CDR2 SQIVND (reference sequence). This CDR3 is 12 amino acids long. V was pared by 5 bases and J by 1 base, with 3 bases between. The CDR3 reads CASSLSYNEQFF. In DNA form, the CDR3 reads TGTGCCAGTAGTTTGTCCTACAATGAGCAGTTCTTC. The whole variable domain, remainder taken from reference TRBV19 and TRBJ2-1, is DGGITQSPKYLFRKEGQNVTLSCEQNLNHDAMYWYRQDPGQGLRLIYYSQIVNDFQKGDIAEGYSVSREKKESFPLTVTSAQKNPTAFYLCASSLSYNEQFFGPGTRLTVL.

The rearrangement links TRBV6-5 to TRBJ1-3; D is undetermined. The CDR3 spans 14 residues. Germline V gives CDR1 MNHEY, CDR2 SVGAGI. Between the trimmed V and J ends, which lost 5 bases and 1 base, there was a span of 9 bases. This chain's CDR3 is CASSPGLSGNTIYF. CDR3 nucleotides: TGTGCCAGCAGTCCCGGCCTATCTGGAAACACCATATATTTT.

The chain recombines TRBV7-6 with TRBJ2-7, with 11 bases fitting TRBD2. CDR1 and CDR2 (germline): SGHVS, FNYEAQ. The CDR3 is 18 amino acids. J gave up 3 bases and V 5 bases, and 15 bases lay outside the gene matches. The DNA of the CDR3 is TGTGCCAGCAGCCCCACCCGACTAGCGGGAATCCTTTTCTACGAGCAGTACTTC. It translates to CASSPTRLAGILFYEQYF.

V gene TRBV6-6 combines with J gene TRBJ2-7; D possibly corresponds to TRBD1 (6 bases). Germline V gene sequence: CDR1 MNHNY, CDR2 SVGAGI (reference sequence). The CDR3 extends over 16 amino acids. Trimming removed 4 bases from V and 0 bases from J, with 16 bases in between. The CDR3 sequence: CASSSQRAGVSYEQYF. CDR3 coding DNA: TGTGCCAGCAGTTCCCAGCGAGCAGGGGTCTCCTACGAGCAGTACTTC.

This clone has just one count. The J gene is TRBJ2-2, the V gene TRBV5-1; D tentatively fits TRBD1 or TRBD2 (5 bases each). V lost 2 bases and J lost 0, with 17 bases in between. CDR1 and CDR2 (germline): SGHRS, YFSETQ. This CDR3 is 18 amino acids long. The CDR3: CASSFFPPGTPNTGELFF. The DNA for the CDR3 is TGCGCCAGCAGCTTTTTTCCCCCCGGGACGCCGAACACCGGGGAGCTGTTTTTT.

This clone was detected a few times. The genes are TRBV2 and TRBJ2-5; D unclear. V was trimmed by 5 bases and J by 0 bases, leaving 4 bases between them. The germline V gene has CDR1 SNHLY and CDR2 FYNNEI. The CDR3 extends over 12 amino acids. The CDR3 sequence: CASSSHQETQYF. The CDR3 DNA is TGTGCCAGCAGTTCCCACCAAGAGACCCAGTACTTC.